Sequencing of this T cell receptor (beta chain) was carried out in a study of cytomegalovirus exposure and HLA in healthy donors. For this clone: Its matching antigen is unknown.

PCR primers comprised 60 Vbeta and 13 Jbeta primers. The assay was immunoSEQ multiplex PCR, and TCRdb's table has in-frame clones only and misses some. The sample records some 150,000 clones, about 88% being singletons. Germline CDR1 MNHEY, CDR2 SMNVEV (reference sequence). The CDR3 is made up of 16 amino acids. Trimming took 5 bases from V and 4 from J; bases not matched to a gene: 4. Study results and limitations: Productive rates of about 90% or about 30% were seen for most TCR beta V segments in an earlier analysis. Listed as cytomegalovirus-associated were 164 TCR beta chains.

This receptor was identified in a woman aged 18-29 years in good health and CMV-seronegative. Sequenced input: PBMCs. The chain has TRBV27 and TRBJ2-1; 14 bases match TRBD2. As DNA, the CDR3 is TGTGCCAGCAGTCGACTAGCGGGAGGGCTGTACAATGAGCAGTTCTTC. It specifies CASSRLAGGLYNEQFF.